The 13 T cell receptor beta chains presented below share a single source sample, sequenced in a study of identical twins (dated by TCRdb to 2016 to 2018). Libraries were made using 5' RACE. These reads were obtained on an Illumina HiSeq 2000. TCRdb handled the public reads itself, with Q25 trimming in fastp and clone calling in MiXCR, and kept productive beta chains. Every distinct CDR3 protein forms one entry, paired with its most common genes and DNA. The sample profile shows more than 400,000 distinct CDR3 sequences; around 15% of them were found once. 0.44% of the sample lies in the top ten. The same data also contributed to another study, on yellow fever vaccine responses in identical twins.

Material for sequencing was CD4+ T cells sorted from blood. All receptors come from a woman under 30 in good health.

The J gene is TRBJ2-2, the V gene TRBV4-1; perhaps TRBD2 as D (5 bases). Germline lookup yields CDR1 MGHRA and CDR2 YSYEKL. The V and J ends lost 3 bases and 4 bases respectively, with 24 bases between them. The CDR3 has 19 amino acids. This CDR3 reads CASSQGWRISGGVTGELFF. The CDR3 nucleotides read TGCGCCAGCAGCCAGGGATGGCGGATCAGCGGAGGAGTCACCGGGGAGCTGTTTTTT.

This clonotype appeared a few times. The chain has TRBV11-2 and TRBJ2-5, with 9 bases identical to TRBD1. This CDR3 has 16 residues. Unmatched junction bases numbered 9, after V lost 2 bases and J lost 5 bases. Germline V CDR1 and CDR2: SGHAT, FQNNGV. The CDR3 reads CASSLSDRGEFETQYF. The CDR3 bases are TGTGCCAGCAGCTTATCGGACAGGGGAGAGTTCGAGACCCAGTACTTC. Complete variable domain (other parts from reference TRBV11-2 and TRBJ2-5): EAGVAQSPRYKIIEKRQSVAFWCNPISGHATLYWYQQILGQGPKLLIQFQNNGVVDDSQLPKDRFSAERLKGVDSTLKIQPAKLEDSAVYLCASSLSDRGEFETQYFGPGTRLLVL.

The CDR3 region has the DNA TGCAGCGTGGGGACAGGGTTCCCCAATGAGCAGTTCTTC. Translating gives CSVGTGFPNEQFF. The chain recombines TRBV29-1 with TRBJ2-1; 9 positions match TRBD1. CDR3 length: 13 amino acids. The germline CDR1 and CDR2 sequences are SQVTM and ANQGSEA. V trimming: 6 bases; J trimming: 6 bases; junction bases outside the gene matches: 6.

This clonotype appeared a few times. The V and J genes are TRBV12-3 or TRBV12-4 and TRBJ2-2; TRBD1 aligns across 10 bases. This CDR3 has 14 residues. V shed 10 bases, J shed 1 base, and the junction held 3 bases outside the gene matches. CDR3: CATRTGGNTGELFF. The CDR3, as DNA: TGTGCCACCCGGACAGGGGGGAACACCGGGGAGCTGTTTTTT.

The chain is built from TRBV10-3 and TRBJ2-7; D is undetermined. Germline V CDR1 and CDR2: ENHRY, SYGVKD. V shed 0 bases and J shed 6 bases, with 9 bases lying between them. This CDR3 contains 13 residues. This CDR3 is CAISESFDFEQYV. In nucleotides, the CDR3 is TGTGCCATCAGTGAGTCATTTGATTTCGAGCAGTACGTC.

V is TRBV15 and J is TRBJ2-5, with 8 bases that match TRBD1. This CDR3 comprises 17 residues. CDR1 is LNHNV and CDR2 is YYDKDF in the germline V gene (reference sequence). V was pared by 5 bases and J by 2 bases, with 13 bases of the junction left unmatched. CDR3 residues: CATSGLIPGQDQETQYF. CDR3 coding DNA: TGTGCCACCAGCGGATTGATCCCGGGACAGGATCAAGAGACCCAGTACTTC. The full variable domain, with the rest looked up from reference TRBV15 and TRBJ2-5, is DAMVIQNPRYQVTQFGKPVTLSCSQTLNHNVMYWYQQKSSQAPKLLFHYYDKDFNNEADTPDNFQSRRPNTSFCFLDIRSPGLGDTAMYLCATSGLIPGQDQETQYFGPGTRLLVL.

Only a few counts were recorded for this clonotype. The rearrangement joins TRBV3-1 to TRBJ2-3; the D is unclear. The CDR3 spans 14 residues. Trimming shortened V by 0 bases and J by 8 bases, and 12 bases separated the two germline ends. Germline V gene lookup returns CDR1 LGHDT and CDR2 YNNKEL (reference sequence). The chain's CDR3 is CASSQDRLVVTQYF. The CDR3 DNA is TGTGCCAGCAGCCAAGATCGCCTAGTCGTTACGCAGTATTTT.

V gene TRBV20-1 combines with J gene TRBJ2-7, with a possible D match to TRBD2 (6 bases). Germline CDR1 is DFQATT and CDR2 is SNEGSKA (reference sequence). Between the trimmed V and J ends, which lost 6 bases and 7 bases, there was a span of 19 bases. CDR3 length: 13 residues. Here the CDR3 reads CSALPGREREQYV. CDR3 coding DNA: TGCAGTGCCCTACCCGGGCGGGAAAGAGAGCAGTACGTC.

This clonotype came up a few times. V usage is TRBV29-1 and J usage is TRBJ1-1, with D possibly matching TRBD1 (5 bases). The germline V and J ends were trimmed by 3 bases and 0 bases, with 14 bases remaining between them. Germline-derived CDR1 and CDR2 are SQVTM and ANQGSEA. The CDR3 spans 15 residues. DNA of the CDR3: TGCAGCGTTGATAGTCGACAGAAGATGAACACTGAAGCTTTCTTT. Encoded protein: CSVDSRQKMNTEAFF.

In its sample, this clonotype was seen a few times. This sequence joins TRBV2 and TRBJ2-3, with 12 bases that match TRBD2. V shed 6 bases and J 1 base; nucleotides not matched to a gene: 5. The germline gives CDR1 SNHLY, CDR2 FYNNEI. This CDR3 spans 16 amino acids. CDR3 sequence reads: CASREGLAGRTDTQYF. CDR3 DNA: TGTGCCAGCAGGGAGGGACTAGCGGGCCGCACAGATACGCAGTATTTT.

This clonotype was observed a handful of times. The genes are TRBV5-6 and TRBJ2-3, with D unclear. Germline CDR1 reads SGHDT; CDR2 reads YYEEEE. The CDR3 has 15 residues. The V end was cut by 4 bases, the J end by 2 bases, with 14 bases between. CDR3 in DNA: TGTGCCAGCAGCCTAAGGCAGAGTCTCACAGATACGCAGTATTTT. Translated: CASSLRQSLTDTQYF.

CDR3 nucleotide sequence: TGTGCCAGCAGCCCGTATAATTCGAGGTACAATGAGCAGTTCTTC. This codes for CASSPYNSRYNEQFF. The chain carries TRBV12-3 or TRBV12-4 and TRBJ2-1; D gene ambiguous. This CDR3 contains 15 residues. The V gene lost 6 bases and the J gene lost 4 bases, with 16 bases spanning the gap.

This sequence joins TRBV10-3 and TRBJ2-7; 9 nucleotides align to TRBD1. There are 15 residues in the CDR3. With V trimmed by 3 bases and J by 4 bases, 7 bases remained unmatched. Germline-derived CDR1 and CDR2 are ENHRY and SYGVKD. The CDR3: CAISEGQGRSYEQYV. CDR3 nucleotide sequence: TGTGCCATCAGTGAAGGACAGGGGAGGAGTTACGAGCAGTACGTC.